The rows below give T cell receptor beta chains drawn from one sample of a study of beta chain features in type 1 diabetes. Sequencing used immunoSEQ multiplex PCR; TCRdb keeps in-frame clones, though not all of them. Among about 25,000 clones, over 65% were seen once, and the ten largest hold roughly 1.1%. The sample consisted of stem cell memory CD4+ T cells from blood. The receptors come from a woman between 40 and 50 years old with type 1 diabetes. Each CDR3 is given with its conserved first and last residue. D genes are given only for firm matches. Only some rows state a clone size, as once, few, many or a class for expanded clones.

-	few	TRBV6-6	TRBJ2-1	CASSYKRVSYNEQFF	TGTGCCAGCAGTTACAAACGGGTCTCCTACAATGAGCAGTTCTTC
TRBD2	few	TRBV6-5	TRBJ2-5	CASRTSGSQETQYF	TGTGCCAGCAGGACTAGCGGTTCCCAAGAGACCCAGTACTTC
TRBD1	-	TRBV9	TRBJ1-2	CASSSTYRGRGGYTF	TGTGCCAGCAGCTCTACTTACAGGGGGCGAGGAGGCTACACCTTC
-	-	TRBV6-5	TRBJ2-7	CASRTGGTHEQYF	TGTGCCAGCAGGACCGGGGGTACCCACGAGCAGTACTTC
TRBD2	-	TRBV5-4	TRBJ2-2	CASTSLTGGPNTGELFF	TGTGCCAGCACTTCCTTAACGGGAGGGCCTAACACCGGGGAGCTGTTTTTT
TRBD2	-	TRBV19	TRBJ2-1	CASNWGWWREGPFTNEQFF	TGTGCCAGTAACTGGGGTTGGTGGCGGGAGGGCCCATTTACAAATGAGCAGTTCTTC
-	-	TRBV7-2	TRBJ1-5	CASSLARVRQPQHF	TGTGCCAGCAGCTTAGCCCGGGTAAGACAGCCCCAGCATTTT
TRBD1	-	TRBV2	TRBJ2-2	CASRGPTGKSGELFF	TGTGCCAGCAGGGGCCCGACAGGGAAGTCCGGGGAGCTGTTTTTT
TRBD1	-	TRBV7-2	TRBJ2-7	CASSLDGTDLFQQYF	TGTGCCAGCAGCTTAGACGGGACAGACCTATTTCAGCAGTACTTC
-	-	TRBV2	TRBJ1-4	CASSDGQGDEKLFF	TGTGCCAGCAGTGATGGGCAGGGTGACGAAAAACTGTTTTTT
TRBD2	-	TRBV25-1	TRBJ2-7	CASSAGGGHEQYF	TGTGCCAGCAGTGCGGGGGGGGGCCACGAGCAGTACTTC
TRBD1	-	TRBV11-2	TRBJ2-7	CASSRGDSTYEQYF	TGTGCCAGCAGCCGAGGGGACAGCACCTACGAGCAGTACTTC
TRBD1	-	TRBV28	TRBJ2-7	CASSLGDRATYEQYF	TGTGCCAGCAGTTTAGGGGACAGGGCTACCTACGAGCAGTACTTC
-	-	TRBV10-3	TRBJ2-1	CAISDDGGSSYNEQFF	TGTGCCATCAGTGATGATGGCGGTAGCTCCTACAATGAGCAGTTCTTC
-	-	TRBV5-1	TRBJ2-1	CASSFQGSEQFF	TGCGCCAGCAGCTTCCAGGGGAGTGAGCAGTTCTTC
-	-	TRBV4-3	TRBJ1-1	CASSPWRGNTEAFF	TGCGCCAGCAGCCCATGGAGAGGGAACACTGAAGCTTTCTTT
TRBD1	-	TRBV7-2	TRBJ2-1	CASSAPGTGVIEFF	TGTGCCAGCAGCGCCCCCGGGACAGGGGTGATTGAGTTCTTC
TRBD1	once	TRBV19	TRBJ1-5	CASSMGAGGQPQHF	TGTGCCAGTAGTATGGGGGCAGGGGGTCAGCCCCAGCATTTT
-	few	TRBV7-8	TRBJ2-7	CASSLGQAVYEQYF	TGTGCCAGCAGCTTAGGGCAGGCAGTCTACGAGCAGTACTTC
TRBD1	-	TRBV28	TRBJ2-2	CASSSGTAYTGELFF	TGTGCCAGCAGTTCCGGGACAGCTTACACCGGGGAGCTGTTTTTT
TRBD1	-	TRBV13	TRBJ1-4	CASSASGTGYEKLFF	TGTGCCAGCAGCGCCTCCGGGACAGGGTATGAAAAACTGTTTTTT
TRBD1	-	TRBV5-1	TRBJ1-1	CASSPGQGVVGLGTEAFF	TGCGCCAGCAGCCCAGGACAGGGGGTAGTGGGTTTGGGCACTGAAGCTTTCTTT
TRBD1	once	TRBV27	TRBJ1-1	CASSGQGLPEAFF	TGTGCCAGCTCGGGACAGGGTCTCCCTGAAGCTTTCTTT
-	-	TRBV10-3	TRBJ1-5	CAISERQGHNQPQHF	TGTGCCATCAGTGAGCGGCAGGGCCACAATCAGCCCCAGCATTTT
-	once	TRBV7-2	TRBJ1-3	CASSPQGSFGNTIYF	TGTGCCAGCAGCCCACAGGGCTCCTTTGGAAACACCATATATTTT
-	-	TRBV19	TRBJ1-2	CASNPQAGRYGYTF	TGTGCCAGTAACCCCCAGGCGGGCCGCTATGGCTACACCTTC
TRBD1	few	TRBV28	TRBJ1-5	CASDRGQGGWAQHF	TGTGCCAGCGATCGCGGACAGGGCGGTTGGGCCCAGCATTTT
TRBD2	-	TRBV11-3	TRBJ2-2	CASKGGDSNTGELFF	TGTGCCAGCAAGGGAGGGGACTCCAACACCGGGGAGCTGTTTTTT
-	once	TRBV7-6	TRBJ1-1	CASSLVLEGEAFF	TGTGCCAGCAGCTTAGTTCTGGAGGGAGAGGCTTTCTTT
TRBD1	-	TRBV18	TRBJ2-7	CASSQTAGGGYEQYF	TGTGCCAGCTCACAAACCGCAGGGGGCGGGTACGAGCAGTACTTC
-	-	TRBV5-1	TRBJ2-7	CASSLGMRTATYEQYF	TGCGCCAGCAGCTTGGGGATGAGGACAGCTACCTACGAGCAGTACTTC
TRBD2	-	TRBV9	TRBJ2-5	CASSGRGGGGRQETQYF	TGTGCCAGCAGCGGACGGGGGGGAGGAGGGCGCCAAGAGACCCAGTACTTC
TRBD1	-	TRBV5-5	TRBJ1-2	CASSQDGDRGADGYTF	TGCGCCAGCAGCCAAGACGGGGACAGGGGCGCGGATGGCTACACCTTC
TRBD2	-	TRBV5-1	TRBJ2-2	CASSSLAGGTGELFF	TGCGCCAGCAGCTCCCTAGCGGGAGGGACCGGGGAGCTGTTTTTT
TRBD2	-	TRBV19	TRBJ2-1	CASSMTSGGYNEQFF	TGTGCCAGTAGTATGACTAGCGGGGGGTACAATGAGCAGTTCTTC